Below, 10 T cell receptor beta chains from the same sample are listed, as sequenced in a study of STAT5B mutations in CD4+ large granular lymphocyte leukemia. The method was immunoSEQ multiplex PCR; TCRdb's version includes in-frame clones alone and lacks a portion of them. This table holds approximately 40,000 clones, more than 80% found once. Sequencing was done on a sample of CD4+ T cells from blood buffy coats. The origin of the receptors is a human donor in good health.

Only a few counts were recorded for this clone. V gene TRBV19 combines with J gene TRBJ2-7; TRBD2 aligns across 11 bases. Trimming removed 6 bases from V and 4 bases from J; junction bases left unmatched: 8. From germline, CDR1 is LNHDA and CDR2 SQIVND (reference sequence). The CDR3 is 15 residues long. The CDR3 region has the DNA TGTGCCAGTAGCCTCCTAGCGGGAGGTTCGTACGAGCAGTACTTC. This gives the protein CASSLLAGGSYEQYF.

This clone was seen only once. The J gene is TRBJ2-5, the V gene TRBV29-1; a possible D gene is TRBD2 (6 bases). Trimming left V 6 bases short and J 2 bases short, with 10 bases between. The V gene's germline CDR1 is SQVTM and CDR2 ANQGSEA. This CDR3 is 12 amino acids long. The CDR3 region is CSVGGSQETQYF. CDR3 coding DNA: TGCAGCGTGGGAGGATCACAAGAGACCCAGTACTTC.

The J gene is TRBJ2-6, the V gene TRBV5-8, with unresolved D. This CDR3 contains 13 residues. V was cut by 8 bases and J by 6 bases, with 12 bases left in between. Germline V gives CDR1 SGHTS, CDR2 YDEGEE. The CDR3 DNA follows: TGTGCCAGTATGGTCTGGGAGGCCAACGTCCTGACTTTC. It is translated as CASMVWEANVLTF.

This clone was observed a single time. The chain couples TRBV30 to TRBJ1-1; 9 bases agree with TRBD1. The CDR3 totals 13 residues. V lost 7 bases, J lost 6 bases, and 9 bases stayed unmatched. Germline CDR1 GTSNPN, CDR2 SVGIG (reference sequence). This CDR3 is CASRGTGRSEAFF. The CDR3 region has the DNA TGTGCCTCCAGGGGGACAGGGAGGTCTGAAGCTTTCTTT.

The chain uses TRBV12-5 and TRBJ2-5; tentative D call: TRBD1 (6 bases). V was clipped by 7 bases and J by 3 bases, with 15 bases between them. The CDR3 consists of 14 residues. CDR1 is LGHNT and CDR2 is FRNRAP in the germline V gene. CDR3 bases: TGTGCTAGTGCCAGGGGACGGTCCAAAGAGACCCAGTACTTC. It specifies CASARGRSKETQYF. The variable domain in full, with the rest retrieved from reference TRBV12-5 and TRBJ2-5, is DARVTQTPRHKVTEMGQEVTMRCQPILGHNTVFWYRQTMMQGLELLAYFRNRAPLDDSGMPKDRFSAEMPDATLATLKIQPSEPRDSAVYFCASARGRSKETQYFGPGTRLLVL.

This clone appeared a single time. J is TRBJ2-5 and V is TRBV5-1; the match to TRBD1 covers 7 bases. Germline V gives CDR1 SGHRS, CDR2 YFSETQ. CDR3 length: 14 residues. V lost 4 bases, J lost 4 bases, and 7 bases stayed unmatched. Here the CDR3 DNA reads TGCGCCAGCAGCCCCGGAAGGGGGCGAGAGACCCAGTACTTC. This gives the protein CASSPGRGRETQYF.

The chain couples TRBV28 to TRBJ2-3; no clear D. Trimming shortened V by 5 bases and J by 0 bases, and 15 bases separated the two germline ends. The CDR3 has 16 residues. Germline V gene data show CDR1 as MDHEN and CDR2 as SYDVKM. This CDR3 is CASSPVVGLSTDTQYF. The CDR3 DNA follows: TGTGCCAGCAGTCCAGTGGTTGGTCTTAGCACAGATACGCAGTATTTT.

The genes are TRBV5-1 and TRBJ2-7, with TRBD2 matching over 14 bases. Germline CDR1 is SGHRS and CDR2 is YFSETQ. V lost 0 bases, J lost 6 bases, and 2 bases stayed unmatched. This CDR3 has 15 amino acids. DNA of the CDR3: TGCGCCAGCAGCTTGGTGACTAGCGGGAGGGTCGAGCAGTACTTC. It is translated as CASSLVTSGRVEQYF.

The J gene is TRBJ2-1, the V gene TRBV4-2, with D perhaps TRBD2 (6 bases). V lost 0 bases to trimming and J lost 4 bases, with 16 bases between them. Germline V lookup: CDR1 LGHNA, CDR2 YNFKEQ. The CDR3 has 17 amino acids. CDR3 loop: CASSQDLGGLIYNEQFF. CDR3 nucleotides: TGTGCCAGCAGCCAAGATTTGGGGGGACTGATATACAATGAGCAGTTCTTC.

This rearrangement joins TRBV19 to TRBJ2-5; D gene ambiguous. Germline lookup yields CDR1 LNHDA and CDR2 SQIVND (reference sequence). V was clipped by 8 bases and J by 2 bases, with 15 bases between them. The length of the CDR3 is 14 residues. CDR3 sequence (DNA): TGTGCCAGTTCCAAGGGCATGATACAAGAGACCCAGTACTTC. Encoded protein: CASSKGMIQETQYF. The full variable domain, in which reference TRBV19 and TRBJ2-5 provide the parts outside the CDR3, is DGGITQSPKYLFRKEGQNVTLSCEQNLNHDAMYWYRQDPGQGLRLIYYSQIVNDFQKGDIAEGYSVSREKKESFPLTVTSAQKNPTAFYLCASSKGMIQETQYFGPGTRLLVL.